This entry describes one T cell receptor (beta chain). Its antigen is still unknown. An end of the junction differs from the germline gene, which may be a read error. CDR1 is MDHEN, CDR2 SYDVKM, per germline. The CDR3 consists of 15 residues. The sample belongs to a study of cytomegalovirus exposure and HLA in healthy donors. Study findings and constraints: In vitro assays verified that three CMV-associated chains recognized CMV antigens specifically.

Vbeta (60) and Jbeta (13) primers were used in the PCR. Data came from immunoSEQ multiplex PCR; TCRdb stores just in-frame clones and leaves some out. This table holds more than 100,000 clones, around 61% found once. The chain links TRBV28 to TRBJ2-5, with 10 bases matching TRBD1. Sequenced sample: PBMCs. This receptor was taken from a woman between 45 and 60 years old in good health and CMV-seronegative. This CDR3 reads CASSLGDRGQGTQYF. CDR3 bases: TGTGCCAGCAGTTTGGGGGACAGGGGACAAGGGACCCAGTACTTC.